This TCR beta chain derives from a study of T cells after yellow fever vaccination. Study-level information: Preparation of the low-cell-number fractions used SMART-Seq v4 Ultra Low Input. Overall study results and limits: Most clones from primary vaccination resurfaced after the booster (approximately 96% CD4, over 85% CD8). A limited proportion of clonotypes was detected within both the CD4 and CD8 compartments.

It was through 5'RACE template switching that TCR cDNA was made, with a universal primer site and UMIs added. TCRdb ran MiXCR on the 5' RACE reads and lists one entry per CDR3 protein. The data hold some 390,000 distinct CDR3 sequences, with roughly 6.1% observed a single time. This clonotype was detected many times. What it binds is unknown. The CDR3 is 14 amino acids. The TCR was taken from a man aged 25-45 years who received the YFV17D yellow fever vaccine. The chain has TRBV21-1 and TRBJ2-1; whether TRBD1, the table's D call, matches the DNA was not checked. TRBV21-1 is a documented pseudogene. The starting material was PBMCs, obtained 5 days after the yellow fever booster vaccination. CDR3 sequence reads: CASSKQGAINEQFF. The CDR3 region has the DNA TGTGCCAGCAGCAAGCAGGGGGCCATAAATGAGCAGTTCTTC.